The sample holds a few counts of the clone carrying this T cell receptor (beta chain). Its antigen is not identified. The authors produced TCR alpha and TCR beta cDNA libraries with sample barcodes and UMIs by 5'RACE using constant-segment primers. TCRdb fed the 5' RACE reads into MiXCR, producing one record per CDR3 protein. Of tens of thousands of distinct CDR3 sequences listed, approximately 15% were seen once; the top ten hold 25% to 35%. The sample comes from a study of T-cell memory formation after mild COVID-19. Study-wide results and caveats: For contracting clones, CD4+ ones sat mainly in CM and EM, CD8+ in EMRA.

V lost 0 bases and J 9 bases, leaving 7 bases between the germline ends. The V gene's germline CDR1 is SGDLS and CDR2 YYNGEE. There are 12 residues in the CDR3. The TCR sequence derives from an adult woman who had mild COVID-19 (a few samples of this study predate the infection). Cell type and time point are not known. Source material: PBMCs or a T cell subset sorted from them (not recorded which). The chain uses TRBV9 and TRBJ2-1; a possible D gene is TRBD1 (6 bases). CDR3 region: CASSVGGGEQFF. In DNA form, the CDR3 reads TGTGCCAGCAGCGTAGGAGGGGGTGAGCAGTTCTTC.